These 18 T cell receptor beta chains came from one sample sequenced in a study of regulatory T cells in long-lasting Graves disease. Sequencing libraries for TCR beta were prepared with iRepertoire HTBI primers and Arm-PCR of CDR3 regions. TCRdb recomputed calls from the multiplex PCR reads with MiXCR, one row per CDR3 protein. This sample has fewer than 650,000 distinct CDR3 sequences, with roughly 15% found just once. Time point given: newly diagnosed GD, antithyroid drugs for less than 3 months. Isolated PBMC RNA provided the starting material for the TCR library. The sample also formed part of further work on T cells in Graves' hyperthyroidism and ophthalmopathy.

This material consisted of peripheral blood mononuclear cells (PBMCs), taken at new diagnosis, from a patient treated with antithyroid drugs. All receptors derive from a young woman with Graves disease.

In the case of this clonotype: One end of the junction fails to match germline, which may point to a read error. The genes are TRBV20-1 and TRBJ2-1; unclear D gene. Germline loops: CDR1 DFQATT, CDR2 SNEGSKA (reference sequence). CDR3 length: 13 amino acids. The CDR3: CSAKAFSYSEQFF. DNA for the CDR3: TGCAGTGCTAAGGCGTTCTCCTACAGTGAGCAGTTCTTC.

Ten or more counts support this clonotype. The chain uses TRBV3-1 and TRBJ1-2; no clear D gene. V lost 3 bases to trimming and J lost 4 bases, with 15 bases between them. The CDR3 runs to 15 residues. Per germline, CDR1 LGHDT and CDR2 YNNKEL (reference sequence). The CDR3 bases are TGTGCCAGCAGCCATTTAGCCAGCCTCTTCTATGGCTACACCTTC. Encoded protein: CASSHLASLFYGYTF.

Note on this clonotype: This may arise from a read error, as a much more abundant clone is one base away. This rearrangement joins TRBV6-2 or TRBV6-3 to TRBJ1-1; a weak D match, TRBD1 (5 bases). V lost 6 bases and J 5 bases, leaving 19 bases between the germline ends. The CDR3 sequence is 15 residues long. Germline V gene lookup returns CDR1 MNHEY and CDR2 SVGEGT. The CDR3 DNA sequence: TGTGCCAGCAGGCGGGAAAGGGGAGGAGGGACTGAAGCTTTCTTT. Residues: CASRRERGGGTEAFF.

The V call is TRBV19, the J call TRBJ2-3; 8 bases are a match to TRBD2. V dropped 5 bases and J dropped 5; count of bases not matched to a gene: 9. Germline CDR1 LNHDA, CDR2 SQIVND (reference sequence). This CDR3 has 15 amino acids. Here the CDR3 reads CASSLLAASGDTQYF. DNA for the CDR3: TGTGCCAGTAGTCTACTAGCGGCCTCGGGAGATACGCAGTATTTT.

In this sample, this clonotype turned up once. This chain connects TRBV7-9 to TRBJ1-2; tentatively, D is TRBD1 (6 bases). Trimming took 1 base from V and 4 from J, leaving 19 bases between them. Germline V gives CDR1 SEHNR, CDR2 FQNEAQ (reference sequence). This CDR3 has 17 amino acids. CDR3 in amino acids: CASSLERGNYGTYGYTF. The CDR3 nucleotides are TGTGCCAGCAGCTTAGAAAGGGGGAATTACGGGACCTATGGCTACACCTTC.

There are many counts of this clonotype. The CDR3 coding sequence is TGTGCCAGCAGCTTCTCCGGGACAGGCCCGAACACTGAAGCTTTCTTT. This encodes CASSFSGTGPNTEAFF. The chain carries TRBV7-9 and TRBJ1-1; 8 nucleotides align to TRBD1. The CDR3 sequence is 16 residues long. Germline-derived CDR1 and CDR2 are SEHNR and FQNEAQ (reference sequence). V shed 3 bases, J shed 1 base, and the junction held 7 bases outside the gene matches.

The rearrangement joins TRBV20-1 to TRBJ2-6; D gene unclear. The CDR3 consists of 13 residues. Germline assignment: CDR1 DFQATT and CDR2 SNEGSKA (reference sequence). The chain's CDR3 is CGITDSGANVLTF. Here the CDR3 DNA reads TGCGGTATAACGGACTCTGGGGCCAACGTCCTGACTTTC.

This clonotype has a handful of counts. The chain links TRBV5-1 to TRBJ1-2; D remains ambiguous. The CDR3 runs 13 residues. The V end was cut by 5 bases, the J end by 3 bases, with 11 bases between. Germline CDR1 is SGHRS and CDR2 is YFSETQ. CDR3 sequence: CASSAGNDYGYTF. Written as DNA, the CDR3 is TGCGCCAGCAGTGCGGGGAATGACTATGGCTACACCTTC.

This clonotype has a count of ten or more. The CDR3 nucleotides are TGTGCCAGCAGTTTAATAGGAAAAGGGCCAAGCCGAGAGACCCAGTACTTC. Encoded protein: CASSLIGKGPSRETQYF. The chain recombines TRBV28 with TRBJ2-5; D is uncertain. Germline CDR1 and CDR2: MDHEN and SYDVKM. Trimming took 2 bases from V and 4 from J, leaving 20 bases between them. The CDR3 is made up of 17 amino acids. Full variable domain (remainder filled in from reference TRBV28 and TRBJ2-5): DVKVTQSSRYLVKRTGEKVFLECVQDMDHENMFWYRQDPGLGLRLIYFSYDVKMKEKGDIPEGYSVSREKKERFSLILESASTNQTSMYLCASSLIGKGPSRETQYFGPGTRLLVL.

This clonotype has ten or more counts. This chain uses TRBV29-1 with TRBJ2-1, with a tentative D call TRBD2 (6 bases). The CDR3 is made up of 12 amino acids. Trimming cost V 3 bases and J 8 bases, with 11 bases left between them. The germline V gene encodes CDR1 SQVTM and CDR2 ANQGSEA. The CDR3 DNA follows: TGCAGCGTTGAGCGGGGTTGGGATGAGCAGTTCTTC. Protein: CSVERGWDEQFF.

Notes on this clonotype: A much larger clone differs by one base, so this may be a read error. V is TRBV3-1 and J is TRBJ1-1, with no clear D. Looked up from germline, CDR1 is LGHDT and CDR2 is YNNKEL (reference sequence). The CDR3 is made up of 12 amino acids. CDR3 protein: CGSSSTSSEAFF. The CDR3 coding sequence is TGTGGCAGCAGCTCGACAAGTAGTGAAGCTTTCTTT. Complete variable domain (other parts from reference TRBV3-1 and TRBJ1-1): DTAVSQTPKYLVTQMGNDKSIKCEQNLGHDTMYWYKQDSKKFLKIMFSYNNKELIINETVPNRFSPKSPDKAHLNLHINSLELGDSAVYFCGSSSTSSEAFFGQGTRLTVV.

This clonotype was picked up a small number of times. The chain uses TRBV14 and TRBJ1-1; no clear D gene. Deletions cut 4 bases from V and 4 bases from J, with 10 bases between. Per germline, CDR1 SGHDN and CDR2 FVKESK. This CDR3 has 13 residues. Here the CDR3 DNA reads TGTGCCAGCAGCCTAAGAGACGGCACTGAAGCTTTCTTT. This gives the protein CASSLRDGTEAFF.

The sample holds a few counts of this clonotype. V is TRBV5-1 and J is TRBJ2-1; no definite D call. Germline CDR1 and CDR2: SGHRS and YFSETQ. The CDR3 is 14 amino acids. The V end was cut by 6 bases, the J end by 7 bases, with 17 bases between. CDR3 sequence: CASNDGGLSNEQFF. CDR3 DNA: TGCGCCAGCAACGATGGCGGCCTGAGTAATGAGCAGTTCTTC.

At least ten counts were recorded for this clonotype. The chain recombines TRBV6-1 with TRBJ2-7; 12 bases align to TRBD2. This CDR3 spans 14 amino acids. V trimming: 5 bases; J trimming: 5 bases; junction bases outside the gene matches: 4. The V gene's germline CDR1 is MNHNS and CDR2 SASEGT. The CDR3 nucleotides are TGTGCCAGCAGTCGACTAGCGGGAGTTCACGAGCAGTACTTC. It yields the protein CASSRLAGVHEQYF.

This clonotype was observed many times. The genes are TRBV7-6 and TRBJ1-1, with D hard to call. CDR1 is SGHVS, CDR2 FNYEAQ, per germline. The CDR3 spans 12 residues. The ends were cut back, 5 bases at V and 7 bases at J, with 11 bases in the middle. The CDR3, as DNA: TGTGCCAGCAGCCATCCGGGCAATGAAGCTTTCTTT. It is translated as CASSHPGNEAFF.

This chain uses TRBV7-2 with TRBJ2-2; a possible D gene is TRBD1 (6 bases). The CDR3 loop spans 14 amino acids. V lost 5 bases and J lost 5, with 12 bases in between. Germline V gene sequence: CDR1 SGHTA, CDR2 FQGNSA. CDR3 protein: CASSHGTNTGELFF. DNA of the CDR3: TGTGCCAGCAGCCATGGGACAAATACCGGGGAGCTGTTTTTT.

In its sample, this clonotype was seen many times. The CDR3 DNA reads TGTGCCAGCAGTTATCTCGGGAACCTCTACGAGCAGTACTTC. As protein: CASSYLGNLYEQYF. The gene calls are TRBV6-5 and TRBJ2-7, with D maybe TRBD2 (5 bases). CDR1 and CDR2 from the germline V gene are MNHEY and SVGAGI. Trimming took off 3 bases at V and 3 bases at J, with 12 bases between the two ends. The CDR3 runs to 14 residues.

This clonotype has only a few counts. V usage is TRBV7-2 and J usage is TRBJ2-2, with D possibly being TRBD2 (5 bases). V was pared by 4 bases and J by 4 bases, with 10 bases between. Germline lookup yields CDR1 SGHTA and CDR2 FQGNSA. This CDR3 region has 14 residues. The CDR3 DNA reads TGTGCCAGCAGCTCCTGGGAGCCCACCGGGGAGCTGTTTTTT. It yields the protein CASSSWEPTGELFF.